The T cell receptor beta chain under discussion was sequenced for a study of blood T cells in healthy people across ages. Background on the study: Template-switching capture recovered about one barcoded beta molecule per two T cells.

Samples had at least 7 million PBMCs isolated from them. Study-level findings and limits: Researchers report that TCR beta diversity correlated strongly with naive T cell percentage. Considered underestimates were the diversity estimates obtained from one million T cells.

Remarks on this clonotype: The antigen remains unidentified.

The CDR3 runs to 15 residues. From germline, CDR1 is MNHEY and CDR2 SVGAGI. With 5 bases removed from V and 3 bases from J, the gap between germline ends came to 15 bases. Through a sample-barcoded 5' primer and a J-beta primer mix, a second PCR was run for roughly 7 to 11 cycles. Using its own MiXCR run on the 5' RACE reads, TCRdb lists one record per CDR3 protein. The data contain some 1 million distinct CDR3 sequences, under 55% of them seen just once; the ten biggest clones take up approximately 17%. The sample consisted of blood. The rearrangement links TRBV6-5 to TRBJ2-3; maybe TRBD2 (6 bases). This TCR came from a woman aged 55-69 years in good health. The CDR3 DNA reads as TGTGCCAGCAGTCGCTCCCTGGGGGGAACAGATACGCAGTATTTT. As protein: CASSRSLGGTDTQYF.